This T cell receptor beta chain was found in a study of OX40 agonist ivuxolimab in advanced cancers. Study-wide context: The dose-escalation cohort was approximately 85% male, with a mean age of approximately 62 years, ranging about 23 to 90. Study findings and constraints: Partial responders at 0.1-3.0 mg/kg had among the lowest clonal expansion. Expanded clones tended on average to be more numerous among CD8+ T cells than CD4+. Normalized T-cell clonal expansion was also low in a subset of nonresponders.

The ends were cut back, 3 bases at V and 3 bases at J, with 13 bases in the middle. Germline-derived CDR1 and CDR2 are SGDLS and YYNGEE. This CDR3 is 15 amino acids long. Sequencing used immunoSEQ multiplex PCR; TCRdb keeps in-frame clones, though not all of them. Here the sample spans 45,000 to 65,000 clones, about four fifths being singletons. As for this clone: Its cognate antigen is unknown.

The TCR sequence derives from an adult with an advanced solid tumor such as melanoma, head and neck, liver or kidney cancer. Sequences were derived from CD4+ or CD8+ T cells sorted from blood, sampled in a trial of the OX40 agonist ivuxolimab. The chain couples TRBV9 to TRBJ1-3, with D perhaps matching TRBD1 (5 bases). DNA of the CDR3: TGTGCCAGCAGCGGATCCGGGACTCGTGGAAACACCATATATTTT. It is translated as CASSGSGTRGNTIYF.